This TCR beta chain was documented in a study of blood T cell repertoires in COVID-19. Sequenced by immunoSEQ multiplex PCR; TCRdb stores in-frame clones only, minus some. The sample lists hundreds of thousands of clones; 80% to 90% were seen once. Participants were aged about 18 to 100 years, lived in over 20 US areas, and enrolled virtually. Germline lookup yields CDR1 MNHEY and CDR2 SVGEGT. Trimming at V came to 5 bases and at J to 1 base, leaving 13 bases not matched to a gene. CDR3 length: 18 amino acids. The source is a woman aged 55 to 70 who had recovered from COVID-19. Sequencing used PBMCs or T cells enriched from blood (not recorded which). The rearrangement links TRBV6-2 or TRBV6-3 to TRBJ2-3; 9 nucleotides line up with TRBD2. The CDR3 reads CASSAPRGAGGRTDTQYF. The CDR3 DNA follows: TGTGCCAGCAGTGCCCCCCGGGGGGCGGGGGGGCGCACAGATACGCAGTATTTT.